The entry below gives a single T cell receptor beta chain sequence along with its context. Relative to the germline gene, one junction end is altered; a read error may explain this. This record comes from a study of metastatic and nonmetastatic thyroid tumors. Overall study: Across blood and tumor or nodule tissue, repertoires from malignant and benign thyroid patients were compared with one another.

Treatment of any kind had been given to no patient before thyroid surgery. TCRdb used MiXCR to call clones anew from the PCR reads. The sample shows about 40,000 clones, roughly a sixth of them seen only once. Germline CDR1 and CDR2: SGHAT and FQNNGV. This CDR3 spans 14 amino acids. The source is a female donor with papillary thyroid cancer or a benign thyroid nodule (not recorded which). Some clones in this sample may be carry-over from other donors' samples. The sample was blood. The chain is built from TRBV11-2 and TRBJ2-7, with a possible D match to TRBD1 (5 bases). CDR3 region: CASSLTQVTYEKYF. In nucleotides, the CDR3 is TGTGCCAGCAGCCTAACACAGGTGACATACGAGAAGTACTTC. Using reference TRBV11-2 and TRBJ2-7 for the parts outside the CDR3, the full variable domain is EAGVAQSPRYKIIEKRQSVAFWCNPISGHATLYWYQQILGQGPKLLIQFQNNGVVDDSQLPKDRFSAERLKGVDSTLKIQPAKLEDSAVYLCASSLTQVTYEKYFGPGTRLTVT.